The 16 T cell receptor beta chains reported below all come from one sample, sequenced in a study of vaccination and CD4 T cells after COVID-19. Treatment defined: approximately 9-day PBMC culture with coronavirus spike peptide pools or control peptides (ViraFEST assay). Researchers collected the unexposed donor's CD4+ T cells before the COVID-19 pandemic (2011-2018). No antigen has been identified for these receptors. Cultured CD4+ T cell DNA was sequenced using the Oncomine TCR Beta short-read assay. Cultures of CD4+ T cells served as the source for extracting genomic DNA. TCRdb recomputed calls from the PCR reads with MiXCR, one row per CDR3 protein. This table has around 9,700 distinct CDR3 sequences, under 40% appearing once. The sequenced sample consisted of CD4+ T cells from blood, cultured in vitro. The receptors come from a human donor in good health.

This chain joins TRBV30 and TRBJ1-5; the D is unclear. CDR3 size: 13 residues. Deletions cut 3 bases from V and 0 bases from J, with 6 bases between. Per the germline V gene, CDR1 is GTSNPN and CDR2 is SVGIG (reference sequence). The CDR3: CAWSSDSNQPQHF. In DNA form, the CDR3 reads TGTGCCTGGAGCTCAGATAGCAATCAGCCCCAGCATTTT.

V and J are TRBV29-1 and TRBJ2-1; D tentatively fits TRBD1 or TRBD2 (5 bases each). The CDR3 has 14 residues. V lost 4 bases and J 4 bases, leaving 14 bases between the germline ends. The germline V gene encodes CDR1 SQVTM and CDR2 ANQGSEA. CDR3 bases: TGCAGCGTTGTGTCGGTTGGGGGTTACAATGAGCAGTTCTTC. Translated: CSVVSVGGYNEQFF.

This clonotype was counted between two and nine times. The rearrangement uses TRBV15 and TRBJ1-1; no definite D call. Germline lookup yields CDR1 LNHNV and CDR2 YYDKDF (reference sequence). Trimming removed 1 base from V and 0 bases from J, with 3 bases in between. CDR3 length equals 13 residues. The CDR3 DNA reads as TGTGCCACCAGCAGAGGAATGAACACTGAAGCTTTCTTT. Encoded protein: CATSRGMNTEAFF.

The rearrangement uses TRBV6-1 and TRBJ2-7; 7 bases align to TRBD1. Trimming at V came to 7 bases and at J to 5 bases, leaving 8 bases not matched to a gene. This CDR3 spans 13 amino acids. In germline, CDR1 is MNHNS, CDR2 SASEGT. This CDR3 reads CASNRQGTNEQYF. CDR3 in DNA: TGTGCCAGCAATCGACAGGGTACCAACGAGCAGTACTTC.

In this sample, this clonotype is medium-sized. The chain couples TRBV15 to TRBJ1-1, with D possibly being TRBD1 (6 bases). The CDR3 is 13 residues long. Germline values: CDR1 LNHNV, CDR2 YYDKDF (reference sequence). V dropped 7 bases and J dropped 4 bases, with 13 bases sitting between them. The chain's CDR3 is CATMWGASTEAFF. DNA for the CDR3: TGTGCCACCATGTGGGGGGCAAGCACTGAAGCTTTCTTT.

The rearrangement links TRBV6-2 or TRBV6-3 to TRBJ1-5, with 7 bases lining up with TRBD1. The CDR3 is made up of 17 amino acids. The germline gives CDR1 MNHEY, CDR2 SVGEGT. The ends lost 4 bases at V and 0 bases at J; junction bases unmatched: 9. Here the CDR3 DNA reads TGTGCCAGCAGTTCGACGTCCGGGACAGATAGCAATCAGCCCCAGCATTTT. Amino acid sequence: CASSSTSGTDSNQPQHF.

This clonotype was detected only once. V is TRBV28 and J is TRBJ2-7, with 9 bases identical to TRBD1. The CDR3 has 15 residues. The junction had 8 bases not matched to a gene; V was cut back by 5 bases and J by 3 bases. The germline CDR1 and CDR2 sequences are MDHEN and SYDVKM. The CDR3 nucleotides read TGTGCCAGCAGTGAGACAGGGGGTCCGGTCTACGAGCAGTACTTC. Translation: CASSETGGPVYEQYF.

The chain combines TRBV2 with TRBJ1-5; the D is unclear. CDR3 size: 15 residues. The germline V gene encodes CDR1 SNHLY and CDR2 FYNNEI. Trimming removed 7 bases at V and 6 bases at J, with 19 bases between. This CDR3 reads CASTQTSGSLQPQHF. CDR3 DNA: TGTGCCAGCACCCAAACCTCAGGCTCTCTTCAGCCCCAGCATTTT.

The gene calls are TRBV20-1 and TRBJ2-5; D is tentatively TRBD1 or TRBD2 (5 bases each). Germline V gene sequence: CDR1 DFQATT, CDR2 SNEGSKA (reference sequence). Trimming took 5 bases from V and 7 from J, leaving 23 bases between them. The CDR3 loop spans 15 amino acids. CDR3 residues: CSAPDSGTMVGTQYF. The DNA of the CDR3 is TGCAGTGCTCCGGATTCCGGGACGATGGTTGGGACCCAGTACTTC.

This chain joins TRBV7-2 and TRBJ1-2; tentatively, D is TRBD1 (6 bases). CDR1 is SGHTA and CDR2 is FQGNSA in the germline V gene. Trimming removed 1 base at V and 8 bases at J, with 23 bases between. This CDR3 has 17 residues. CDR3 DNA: TGTGCCAGCAGCTTAGTGAGCTCGGCAGGAGGGGGGGGCGGCTACACCTTC. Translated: CASSLVSSAGGGGGYTF.

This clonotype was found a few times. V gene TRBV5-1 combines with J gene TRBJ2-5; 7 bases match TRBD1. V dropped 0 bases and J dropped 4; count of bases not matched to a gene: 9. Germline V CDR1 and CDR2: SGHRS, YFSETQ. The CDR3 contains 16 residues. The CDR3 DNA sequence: TGCGCCAGCAGCTTGGTCTCGGCAGGGGGTGTAGAGACCCAGTACTTC. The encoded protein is CASSLVSAGGVETQYF.

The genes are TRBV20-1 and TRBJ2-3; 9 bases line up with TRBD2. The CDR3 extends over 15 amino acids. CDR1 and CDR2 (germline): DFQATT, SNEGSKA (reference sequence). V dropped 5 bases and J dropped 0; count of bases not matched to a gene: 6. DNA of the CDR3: TGCAGTGCTTACAGACTAGCGGTGAGCACAGATACGCAGTATTTT. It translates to CSAYRLAVSTDTQYF.

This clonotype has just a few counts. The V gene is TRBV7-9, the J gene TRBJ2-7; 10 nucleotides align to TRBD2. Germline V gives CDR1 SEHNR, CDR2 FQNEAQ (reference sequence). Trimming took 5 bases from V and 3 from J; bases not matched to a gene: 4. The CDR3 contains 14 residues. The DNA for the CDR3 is TGTGCCAGCAGCCCCCGGACTAGCGGCTACGAGCAGTACTTC. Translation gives CASSPRTSGYEQYF.

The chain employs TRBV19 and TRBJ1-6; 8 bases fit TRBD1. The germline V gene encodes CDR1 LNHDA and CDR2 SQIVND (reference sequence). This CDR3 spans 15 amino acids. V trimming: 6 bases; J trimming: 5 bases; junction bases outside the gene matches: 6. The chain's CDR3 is CASSVQGGDNSPLHF. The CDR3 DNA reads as TGTGCCAGTAGCGTACAGGGGGGTGATAATTCACCCCTCCACTTT.

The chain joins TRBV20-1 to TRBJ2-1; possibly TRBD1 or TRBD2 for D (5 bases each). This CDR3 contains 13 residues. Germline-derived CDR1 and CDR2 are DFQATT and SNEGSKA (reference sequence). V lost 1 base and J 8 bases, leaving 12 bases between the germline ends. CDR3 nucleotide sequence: TGCAGTGCTAGAGGGTTGGGGGTCCATGAGCAGTTCTTC. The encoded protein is CSARGLGVHEQFF.

This chain's CDR3 is CASSLGLSGTEAFF. In DNA, the CDR3 is TGCGCCAGCAGCCTAGGACTCTCGGGGACTGAAGCTTTCTTT. The chain carries TRBV5-1 and TRBJ1-1; D unresolved. V was pared by 4 bases and J by 5 bases, with 15 bases between. The CDR3 runs to 14 residues. Per the germline V gene, CDR1 is SGHRS and CDR2 is YFSETQ.